The rows below give T cell receptor beta chains drawn from one sample of a study of T cells in Graves' hyperthyroidism and ophthalmopathy. One entry per CDR3 protein results from TCRdb running MiXCR on the multiplex PCR reads. This sample carries approximately 300,000 distinct CDR3 sequences, approximately 17% of them seen once, and the ten largest clones take approximately 35%. Input material: blood. These receptor sequences come from a young man with Graves' hyperthyroidism. Both conserved end residues are trimmed from each CDR3. Expanded clones are given a class, and other clones once, few, many or no size at all.

CDR3	size	V	J
ASSERLAGDRGDTQY	-	TRBV19	TRBJ2-3
AISEGRVYEQY	-	TRBV10-3	TRBJ2-7
AISEWESDYEQY	-	TRBV10-3	TRBJ2-7
ASRQVRTNNEQF	few	TRBV2	TRBJ2-1
ASSQDYRQGGRDTQY	few	TRBV3-1	TRBJ2-3
ASSPRRLTDTQY	many	TRBV7-8	TRBJ2-3
ASSLFEGHTEAF	many	TRBV12-3/TRBV12-4	TRBJ1-1
ASSLGFGRDNQPQH	many	TRBV7-8	TRBJ1-5
AWSVRWDLAEAF	many	TRBV30	TRBJ1-1
ASNLPSGSYEQY	-	TRBV7-9	TRBJ2-7
AISEDDRGQETQY	many	TRBV10-3	TRBJ2-5
ASSRGTGATYEQY	-	TRBV7-2	TRBJ2-7
ASSPSLGGELF	many	TRBV18	TRBJ2-2
ASSDGTKKQY	many	TRBV10-2	TRBJ2-7
ASSFLAGSNTGELF	-	TRBV7-7	TRBJ2-2
ASRPGTWNNAYEQY	-	TRBV12-3/TRBV12-4	TRBJ2-7
SALPGHISYNEQF	-	TRBV29-1	TRBJ2-1
SVARLAESTDTQY	-	TRBV29-1	TRBJ2-3
SQLYAGPYNEQF	many	TRBV20-1	TRBJ2-1
SGGQGRLNTEAF	-	TRBV29-1	TRBJ1-1
SARARGLADNEQF	-	TRBV20-1	TRBJ2-1
ASSPIHLLSNQPQH	few	TRBV6-1	TRBJ1-5
ASSSNSGRASDTQY	-	TRBV5-4	TRBJ2-3
ASAHRAGGGFGDTQY	few	TRBV7-9	TRBJ2-3
ASSLEGIGELF	many	TRBV11-2	TRBJ2-2
ASSPSGHYGYT	-	TRBV6-1	TRBJ1-2
ASSSDLTSTDTQY	many	TRBV28	TRBJ2-3
ASSLEVITEAF	many	TRBV12-3/TRBV12-4	TRBJ1-1
ASSGLAGFYNEQF	-	TRBV7-9	TRBJ2-1
ASSQEVSGPNTGELF	-	TRBV3-1	TRBJ2-2
ASSHLGTSYSYNEQF	many	TRBV7-9	TRBJ2-1
ASSRSGLPPYEQY	many	TRBV12-3/TRBV12-4	TRBJ2-7
ASSAGRGSSGELF	-	TRBV19	TRBJ2-2
ASSFSGRHYNEQF	many	TRBV12-3/TRBV12-4	TRBJ2-1
ATSPQGGEEAF	-	TRBV15	TRBJ1-1
ASRWGYSGNTIY	many	TRBV28	TRBJ1-3
ASSWDREAEQY	few	TRBV6-1	TRBJ2-7
ASGLSLATDTQY	many	TRBV12-5	TRBJ2-3
ASSLGQGSYNEQF	many	TRBV5-1	TRBJ2-1
ASSRFFVGTDTQY	many	TRBV7-8	TRBJ2-3